This T cell receptor beta chain stems from a study of somatic mutations in cytotoxic T cells in rheumatoid arthritis. Broader study findings: CD8+ T-cell clonality showed no significant difference between rheumatoid arthritis patients and age-matched healthy controls. Greater age accompanied higher CD8+ clonality in rheumatoid arthritis patients, a pattern that was absent in healthy controls. The largest CD8+ clone made up over 20% of CD8+ cells in about an eighth of the roughly 60 patients.

Profiling relied on immunoSEQ multiplex PCR, and the TCRdb table lists in-frame clones only, not all of them. Among tens of thousands of clones listed, about 82% were seen once. There are a few counts of this clone. Its cognate antigen is unknown. Germline V CDR1 and CDR2: SNHLY, FYNNEI. The junction had 6 bases not matched to a gene; V was cut back by 5 bases and J by 7 bases. The CDR3 is 16 amino acids. The TCR sequence derives from an adult with rheumatoid arthritis. This chain joins TRBV2 and TRBJ1-6; 12 positions match TRBD1. The material sequenced was CD8+ T cells sorted from blood. Here the CDR3 DNA reads TGTGCCAGCAGTTACCTCGGGACAGGGGGCAATTCACCCCTCCACTTT. It translates to CASSYLGTGGNSPLHF.